These T cell receptor beta chains were read from a single sample in a study of PD-1 blockade in classical Hodgkin lymphoma. Generated by immunoSEQ multiplex PCR, the TCRdb table keeps only in-frame clones and is missing some. The repertoire holds 1,600 or so clones, with approximately 63% as singletons. The input for sequencing was CD8+ T cells from blood, taken at baseline. The receptors shown here come from a human donor with classical Hodgkin lymphoma. Both conserved end residues are part of each CDR3. A D gene is named only where the DNA matches it firmly. Only part of the rows carry a size: once, few, many, or a class if the clone is expanded.

J: TRBJ1-5; size: few; D: NA; V: TRBV27; CDR3: CASSVGSNQPQHF; DNA: TGTGCCAGCAGCGTAGGGTCAAATCAGCCCCAGCATTTT
J: TRBJ2-7; size: few; D: NA; V: TRBV6-5; CDR3: CASSYSDSSSYEQYF; DNA: TGTGCCAGCAGTTACTCCGACAGCAGCTCCTACGAGCAGTACTTC
J: TRBJ2-2; size: NA; D: NA; V: TRBV2; CDR3: CASSEAGGGPWTGELFF; DNA: TGTGCCAGCAGTGAAGCGGGAGGGGGGCCGTGGACCGGGGAGCTGTTTTTT
J: TRBJ1-1; size: few; D: NA; V: TRBV14; CDR3: CASSPGGISEAFF; DNA: TGTGCCAGCAGCCCTGGGGGCATCTCTGAAGCTTTCTTT
J: TRBJ1-1; size: NA; D: NA; V: TRBV18; CDR3: CASSPPGQGGTEAFF; DNA: TGTGCCAGCTCACCACCGGGGCAGGGAGGCACTGAAGCTTTCTTT
J: TRBJ2-7; size: NA; D: TRBD1; V: TRBV6-5; CDR3: CASSYSGQGAYEQYF; DNA: TGTGCCAGCAGTTACTCGGGACAGGGGGCCTACGAGCAGTACTTC
J: TRBJ2-2; size: NA; D: TRBD1; V: TRBV7-9; CDR3: CASSFGIAGQGVTGELFF; DNA: TGTGCCAGCAGCTTTGGTATCGCAGGACAGGGTGTTACCGGGGAGCTGTTTTTT
J: TRBJ1-2; size: once; D: NA; V: TRBV5-3; CDR3: CASSFIGNYGYTF; DNA: TGTGCCAGCAGCTTCATCGGAAACTATGGCTACACCTTC
J: TRBJ2-5; size: NA; D: NA; V: TRBV7-6; CDR3: CASSVLGGGETQYF; DNA: TGTGCCAGCAGCGTCCTAGGAGGGGGAGAGACCCAGTACTTC
J: TRBJ1-5; size: NA; D: NA; V: TRBV7-4; CDR3: CASSENYSNQPQHF; DNA: TGTGCCAGCAGTGAGAACTATAGCAATCAGCCCCAGCATTTT
J: TRBJ1-5; size: NA; D: NA; V: TRBV9; CDR3: CASSVTDGDQPQHF; DNA: TGTGCCAGCAGCGTGACGGACGGGGATCAGCCCCAGCATTTT
J: TRBJ2-3; size: NA; D: TRBD2; V: TRBV7-8; CDR3: CASSLRPSSGGVSTDTQYF; DNA: TGTGCCAGCAGCTTACGGCCGTCTAGCGGGGGGGTTAGCACAGATACGCAGTATTTT
J: TRBJ2-5; size: NA; D: NA; V: TRBV7-2; CDR3: CASTQGVPETQYF; DNA: TGTGCCAGCACCCAAGGAGTGCCAGAGACCCAGTACTTC
J: TRBJ1-1; size: NA; D: NA; V: TRBV7-9; CDR3: CASSLVLNTEAFF; DNA: TGTGCCAGCAGCTTAGTCTTGAACACTGAAGCTTTCTTT
J: TRBJ2-1; size: NA; D: TRBD1; V: TRBV28; CDR3: CASSSTGGPSYNEQFF; DNA: TGTGCCAGCAGCTCGACAGGGGGACCATCCTACAATGAGCAGTTCTTC
J: TRBJ2-3; size: few; D: NA; V: TRBV7-3; CDR3: CASSLKAADTQYF; DNA: TGTGCCAGCAGCTTAAAGGCAGCGGATACGCAGTATTTT
J: TRBJ2-3; size: NA; D: TRBD1; V: TRBV6-4; CDR3: CASSVTGGASTDTQYF; DNA: TGTGCCAGCAGTGTTACAGGGGGCGCGAGCACAGATACGCAGTATTTT
J: TRBJ1-1; size: NA; D: NA; V: TRBV11-2; CDR3: CASSVGGPNTEAFF; DNA: TGTGCCAGCAGTGTGGGGGGACCCAACACTGAAGCTTTCTTT
J: TRBJ1-1; size: few; D: NA; V: TRBV11-1; CDR3: CASSLAGGHTEAFF; DNA: TGTGCCAGCAGCTTAGCGGGGGGTCACACTGAAGCTTTCTTT
J: TRBJ1-2; size: NA; D: NA; V: TRBV29-1; CDR3: CSVQTDDYGYTF; DNA: TGCAGCGTTCAGACTGATGACTATGGCTACACCTTC
J: TRBJ2-1; size: NA; D: TRBD2; V: TRBV19; CDR3: CASSIVGGDEQFF; DNA: TGTGCCAGTAGTATAGTGGGAGGGGATGAGCAGTTCTTC
J: TRBJ1-5; size: few; D: NA; V: TRBV28; CDR3: CASSPASWPQHF; DNA: TGTGCCAGCAGTCCCGCAAGTTGGCCCCAGCATTTT
J: TRBJ1-3; size: NA; D: NA; V: TRBV7-6; CDR3: CASSLGPGYSGNTIYF; DNA: TGTGCCAGCAGCTTAGGGCCGGGCTACTCTGGAAACACCATATATTTT
J: TRBJ2-1; size: NA; D: TRBD2; V: TRBV27; CDR3: CASSASSGDYNEQFF; DNA: TGTGCCAGCAGTGCCTCTAGCGGGGATTACAATGAGCAGTTCTTC
J: TRBJ2-7; size: NA; D: NA; V: TRBV19; CDR3: CASSIAPGSYEQYF; DNA: TGTGCCAGTAGTATAGCCCCTGGTAGCTACGAGCAGTACTTC
J: TRBJ1-3; size: NA; D: NA; V: TRBV19; CDR3: CASSYGTAGNTIYF; DNA: TGTGCCAGTAGTTATGGGACTGCTGGAAACACCATATATTTT
J: TRBJ2-1; size: NA; D: NA; V: TRBV27; CDR3: CASSLYNEQFF; DNA: TGTGCCAGCAGCCTTTACAATGAGCAGTTCTTC
J: TRBJ2-3; size: NA; D: NA; V: TRBV5-4; CDR3: CASRGGAMTDTQYF; DNA: TGTGCCAGCAGGGGGGGGGCCATGACCGATACGCAGTATTTT
J: TRBJ2-7; size: NA; D: TRBD2; V: TRBV28; CDR3: CASSLGGTAYEQYF; DNA: TGTGCCAGCAGTTTGGGGGGGACTGCCTACGAGCAGTACTTC
J: TRBJ2-1; size: NA; D: NA; V: TRBV5-6; CDR3: CASSLEGIEQFF; DNA: TGTGCCAGCAGCTTGGAGGGGATTGAGCAGTTCTTC
J: TRBJ2-3; size: NA; D: NA; V: TRBV11-3; CDR3: CASSLGGATDTQYF; DNA: TGTGCCAGCAGCTTAGGGGGGGCCACAGATACGCAGTATTTT
J: TRBJ2-3; size: NA; D: NA; V: TRBV7-6; CDR3: CASSGSGTYFDTQYF; DNA: TGTGCCAGCAGCGGGTCCGGGACTTATTTTGATACGCAGTATTTT
J: TRBJ1-4; size: NA; D: NA; V: TRBV4-3; CDR3: CASSQVQGREKLFF; DNA: TGCGCCAGCAGCCAAGTCCAGGGGCGCGAAAAACTGTTTTTT
J: TRBJ2-1; size: NA; D: TRBD2; V: TRBV13; CDR3: CASTPSGGVYNEQFF; DNA: TGTGCCAGCACCCCTAGCGGGGGGGTGTACAATGAGCAGTTCTTC
J: TRBJ2-2; size: once; D: NA; V: TRBV29-1; CDR3: CSGRKYTGELFF; DNA: TGCAGCGGGCGGAAGTATACCGGGGAGCTGTTTTTT
J: TRBJ1-2; size: few; D: TRBD1; V: TRBV7-9; CDR3: CASSFRDRVHQGYTF; DNA: TGTGCCAGCAGCTTCCGGGACAGGGTCCATCAAGGCTACACCTTC
J: TRBJ2-3; size: NA; D: NA; V: TRBV9; CDR3: CASARKWISTDTQYF; DNA: TGTGCCAGCGCCCGAAAATGGATTAGCACAGATACGCAGTATTTT
J: TRBJ2-7; size: NA; D: NA; V: TRBV19; CDR3: CASSIGGSYEQYF; DNA: TGTGCCAGTAGTATAGGCGGTTCCTACGAGCAGTACTTC
J: TRBJ2-1; size: few; D: NA; V: TRBV18; CDR3: CASSPDMGLYNEQFF; DNA: TGTGCCAGCTCACCAGATATGGGGCTCTACAATGAGCAGTTCTTC
J: TRBJ2-1; size: NA; D: NA; V: TRBV19; CDR3: CASSWTEGEGEQFF; DNA: TGTGCCAGTAGTTGGACAGAAGGGGAGGGTGAGCAGTTCTTC
J: TRBJ2-7; size: NA; D: NA; V: TRBV11-2; CDR3: CASSLGGANEQYF; DNA: TGTGCCAGCAGCTTAGGCGGGGCAAACGAGCAGTACTTC
J: TRBJ2-7; size: NA; D: NA; V: TRBV5-7; CDR3: CASSFGFSAYEQYF; DNA: TGTGCCAGCAGCTTTGGGTTCTCAGCCTACGAGCAGTACTTC
J: TRBJ1-5; size: NA; D: NA; V: TRBV7-4; CDR3: CASSPNYSNQPQHF; DNA: TGTGCCAGCAGTCCTAATTATAGCAATCAGCCCCAGCATTTT
J: TRBJ2-1; size: NA; D: TRBD2; V: TRBV18; CDR3: CASSFVPGLAGQNEQFF; DNA: TGTGCCAGCTCATTCGTACCGGGACTAGCTGGTCAAAATGAGCAGTTCTTC
J: TRBJ2-2; size: NA; D: NA; V: TRBV6-1; CDR3: CASSASPSTGELFF; DNA: TGTGCCAGCAGTGCTAGCCCCTCCACCGGGGAGCTGTTTTTT
J: TRBJ1-4; size: NA; D: TRBD1; V: TRBV7-9; CDR3: CASSPQGGQSNEKLFF; DNA: TGCGCCAGCAGCCCTCAAGGGGGACAGAGTAATGAAAAACTGTTTTTT
J: TRBJ2-7; size: medium-sized; D: NA; V: TRBV5-5; CDR3: CASSSASYEQYF; DNA: TGTGCCAGCAGCTCGGCCTCCTACGAGCAGTACTTC
J: TRBJ1-4; size: NA; D: NA; V: TRBV2; CDR3: CASSRGHPATNEKLFF; DNA: TGTGCCAGCAGTCGGGGACACCCTGCAACTAATGAAAAACTGTTTTTT
J: TRBJ2-6; size: NA; D: TRBD1; V: TRBV5-3; CDR3: CASGTGVSGANVLTF; DNA: TGTGCCAGCGGGACAGGGGTATCTGGGGCCAACGTCCTGACTTTC
J: TRBJ2-3; size: large; D: NA; V: TRBV28; CDR3: CASSSFGGESPDTQYF; DNA: TGTGCCAGCAGTTCCTTTGGTGGGGAGAGTCCAGATACGCAGTATTTT